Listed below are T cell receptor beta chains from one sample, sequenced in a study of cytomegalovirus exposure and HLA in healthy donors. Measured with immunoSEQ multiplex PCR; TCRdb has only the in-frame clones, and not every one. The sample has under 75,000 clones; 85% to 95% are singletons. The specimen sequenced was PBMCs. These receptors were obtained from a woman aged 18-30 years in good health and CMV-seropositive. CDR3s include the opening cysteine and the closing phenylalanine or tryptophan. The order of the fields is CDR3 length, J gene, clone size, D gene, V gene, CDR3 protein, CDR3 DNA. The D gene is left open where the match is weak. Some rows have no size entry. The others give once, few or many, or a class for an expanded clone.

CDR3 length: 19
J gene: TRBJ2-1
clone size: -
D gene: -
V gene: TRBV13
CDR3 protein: CASSLEDRLGRASYNEQFF
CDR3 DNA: TGTGCCAGCAGCTTAGAAGACAGGCTTGGTCGAGCGTCCTACAATGAGCAGTTCTTC

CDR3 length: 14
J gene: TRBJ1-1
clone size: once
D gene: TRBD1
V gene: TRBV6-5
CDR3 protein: CASTRQGSNTEAFF
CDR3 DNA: TGTGCCAGCACCCGACAGGGGAGCAACACTGAAGCTTTCTTT

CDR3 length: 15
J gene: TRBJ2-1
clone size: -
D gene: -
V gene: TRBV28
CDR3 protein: CASSLGGNGYNEQFF
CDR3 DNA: TGTGCCAGCAGTTTAGGCGGGAATGGGTACAATGAGCAGTTCTTC

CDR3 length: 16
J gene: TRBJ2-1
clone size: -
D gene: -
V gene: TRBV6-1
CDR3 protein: CASREGLTQTYNEQFF
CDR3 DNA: TGTGCCAGCAGAGAAGGGCTTACCCAAACCTACAATGAGCAGTTCTTC

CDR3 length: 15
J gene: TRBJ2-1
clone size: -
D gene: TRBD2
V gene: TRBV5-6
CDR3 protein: CASSSVREGYNEQFF
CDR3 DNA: TGTGCCAGCAGCTCAGTGCGGGAGGGTTACAATGAGCAGTTCTTC

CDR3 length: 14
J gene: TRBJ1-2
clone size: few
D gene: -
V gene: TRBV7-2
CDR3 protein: CASSLLQVLYGYTF
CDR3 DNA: TGTGCCAGCAGCTTGCTACAGGTTTTGTATGGCTACACCTTC

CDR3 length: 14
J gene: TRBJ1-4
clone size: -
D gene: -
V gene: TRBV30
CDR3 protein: CAWSPGGFNEKLFF
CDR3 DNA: TGTGCCTGGAGCCCGGGAGGGTTTAATGAAAAACTGTTTTTT

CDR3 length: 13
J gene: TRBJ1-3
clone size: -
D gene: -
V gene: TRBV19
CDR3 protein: CASSSRSGNTIYF
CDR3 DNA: TGTGCCAGTAGTTCCCGTTCTGGAAACACCATATATTTT

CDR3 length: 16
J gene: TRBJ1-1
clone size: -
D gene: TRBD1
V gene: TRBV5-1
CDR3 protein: CASSKPTGGESAEAFF
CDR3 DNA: TGCGCCAGCAGCAAACCGACAGGGGGCGAGTCAGCTGAAGCTTTCTTT

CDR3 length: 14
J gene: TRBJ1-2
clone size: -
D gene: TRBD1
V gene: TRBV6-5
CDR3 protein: CASSSQDRAYGYTF
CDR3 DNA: TGTGCCAGCAGTTCTCAGGACAGGGCCTATGGCTACACCTTC

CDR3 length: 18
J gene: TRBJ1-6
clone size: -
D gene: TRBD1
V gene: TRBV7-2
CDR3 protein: CASSSSVQTGNYNSPLHF
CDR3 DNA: TGTGCCAGCAGCTCCTCCGTACAGACAGGGAACTATAATTCACCCCTCCACTTT

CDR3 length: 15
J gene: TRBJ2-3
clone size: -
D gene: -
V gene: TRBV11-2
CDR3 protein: CASSLWSGSTDTQYF
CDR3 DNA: TGTGCCAGCAGCTTATGGTCGGGAAGCACAGATACGCAGTATTTT

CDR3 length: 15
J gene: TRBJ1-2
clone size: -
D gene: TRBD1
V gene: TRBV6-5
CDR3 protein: CASRQPGQGFNGYTF
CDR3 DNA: TGTGCCAGCAGGCAACCGGGACAGGGGTTTAATGGCTACACCTTC